This T cell receptor beta chain emerged from a study of blood T cells in healthy people across ages. A second PCR, run for roughly 7 to 11 cycles, used a sample-barcoded 5' primer plus a J-beta primer mix. TCRdb recomputed calls from the 5' RACE reads with MiXCR, one row per CDR3 protein. The sample yields about 640,000 distinct CDR3 sequences, 58% seen once. Study findings and constraints: No one knew whether donors had CMV, which possibly confounded expanded clonotype changes. While age rose, TCR beta diversity per million T cells dropped in a roughly linear way. No conclusive comparison of naive versus antigen-experienced cells was possible with unsorted PBMCs.

The CDR3 sequence is 13 residues long. The germline CDR1 and CDR2 sequences are MNHEY and SVGAGI. Investigators took 8 to 10 milliliters of peripheral blood from every donor. About this clonotype itself: Its antigen is unknown.

The specimen sequenced was blood. This TCR was sampled from a man aged 55 to 69 in good health. The chain employs TRBV6-5 and TRBJ2-4, with D tentatively TRBD1 (6 bases). The J call is doubtful: the DNA matches TRBJ2-5 better. This chain's CDR3 is CASIAQGTETQYF. CDR3 nucleotide sequence: TGTGCCAGCATCGCACAGGGTACAGAGACCCAGTACTTC.